This passage covers 8 T cell receptor beta chains from one sample sequenced in a study of shared clonotypes between healthy human individuals. Generated by immunoSEQ multiplex PCR, the TCRdb table keeps only in-frame clones and is missing some. The sample has millions of clones, around 94% seen once. Sequenced input: naive CD4+ T cells sorted from blood. Subset reported: CD45RA+ positively selected. Receptor source: a man aged 18 to 29 in good health.

This clone came up a few times. CDR3 amino acids: CASRWEDPQPQHF. CDR3 sequence (DNA): TGTGCCAGCAGATGGGAGGATCCCCAGCCCCAGCATTTT. The rearrangement links TRBV6-1 to TRBJ1-5; D call uncertain. This CDR3 has 13 residues. Trimming took off 6 bases at V and 7 bases at J, with 13 bases between the two ends. CDR1 MNHNS and CDR2 SASEGT come from the germline V gene.

The chain recombines TRBV11-2 with TRBJ1-3; D gene ambiguous. The CDR3 covers 16 residues. V lost 0 bases and J 0 bases, leaving 9 bases between the germline ends. CDR1 is SGHAT and CDR2 is FQNNGV in the germline V gene. CDR3 protein: CASSLERLSSGNTIYF. CDR3 coding DNA: TGTGCCAGCAGCTTAGAAAGGCTGAGCTCTGGAAACACCATATATTTT.

This chain uses TRBV7-2 with TRBJ1-3; no clear D gene. The V end was cut by 1 base, the J end by 9 bases, with 10 bases between. CDR3 length equals 13 residues. From germline, CDR1 is SGHTA and CDR2 FQGNSA. The CDR3 DNA sequence: TGTGCCAGCAGCTTAGACGAGCGAACCACCATATATTTT. This sequence encodes CASSLDERTTIYF.

CDR3 DNA sequence: TGTGCCAGCAGCAAAACAGGGGACGGCTACACCTTC. It specifies CASSKTGDGYTF. This chain joins TRBV25-1 and TRBJ1-2; 7 bases agree with TRBD1. Germline values: CDR1 MGHDK, CDR2 SYGVNS. The V gene end was trimmed by 6 bases and the J gene end by 8 bases; junction bases not matched to a gene: 6. This CDR3 comprises 12 residues.

The chain joins TRBV29-1 to TRBJ1-1; D remains ambiguous. V was clipped by 4 bases and J by 4 bases, with 10 bases between them. This CDR3 comprises 12 residues. Germline V CDR1 and CDR2: SQVTM, ANQGSEA. CDR3 protein: CSVVKGVTEAFF. CDR3 coding DNA: TGCAGCGTTGTTAAGGGTGTCACTGAAGCTTTCTTT.

The V gene is TRBV28, the J gene TRBJ1-1; the D is unclear. Germline V gene data show CDR1 as MDHEN and CDR2 as SYDVKM. CDR3 length: 12 amino acids. Trimming cost V 3 bases and J 3 bases, with 5 bases left between them. The CDR3 DNA sequence: TGTGCCAGCAGTTTGCCAGACACTGAAGCTTTCTTT. Translation gives CASSLPDTEAFF.

This clone was found once. V and J are TRBV5-4 and TRBJ2-5, with a possible D match to TRBD1 (6 bases). Judging by the DNA end, TRBJ2-7 fits better; the J call may be wrong. Germline lookup yields CDR1 SGHNT and CDR2 YYREEE (reference sequence). There are 14 residues in the CDR3. CDR3 bases: TGTGCCAGCAGCTTTGGGGGCCCGACCTACGAGCAGTACTTC. Protein: CASSFGGPTYEQYF.

The chain is built from TRBV5-1 and TRBJ1-3; possible D gene TRBD1, 5 bases. The CDR3 spans 15 residues. V was shortened by 4 bases and J by 2 bases, with 13 bases between the two germline ends. CDR1 and CDR2 from the germline V gene are SGHRS and YFSETQ. Here the CDR3 DNA reads TGCGCCAGCAGCATTGACAGTGGGACTGGAAACACCATATATTTT. Translated: CASSIDSGTGNTIYF.